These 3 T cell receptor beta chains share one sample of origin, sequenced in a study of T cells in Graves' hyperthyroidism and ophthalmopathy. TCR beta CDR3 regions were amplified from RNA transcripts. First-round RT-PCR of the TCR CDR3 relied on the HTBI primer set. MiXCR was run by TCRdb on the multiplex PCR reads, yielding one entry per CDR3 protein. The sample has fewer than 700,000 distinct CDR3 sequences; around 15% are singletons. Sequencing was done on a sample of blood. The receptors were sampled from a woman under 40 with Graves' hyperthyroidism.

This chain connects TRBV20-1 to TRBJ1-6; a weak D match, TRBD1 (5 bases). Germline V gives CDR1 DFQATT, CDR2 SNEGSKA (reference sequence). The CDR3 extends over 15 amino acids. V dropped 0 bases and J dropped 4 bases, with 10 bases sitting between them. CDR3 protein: CSARDETAYNSPLHF. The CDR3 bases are TGCAGTGCTAGAGATGAGACAGCGTATAATTCACCCCTCCACTTT.

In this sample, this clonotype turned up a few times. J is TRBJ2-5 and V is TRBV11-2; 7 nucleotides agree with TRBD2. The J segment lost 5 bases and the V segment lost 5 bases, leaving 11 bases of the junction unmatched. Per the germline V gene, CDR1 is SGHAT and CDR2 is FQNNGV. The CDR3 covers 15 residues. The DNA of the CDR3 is TGTGCCAGCAGCACCTCTAGCGGTCAGAGGGAGACCCAGTACTTC. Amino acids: CASSTSSGQRETQYF.

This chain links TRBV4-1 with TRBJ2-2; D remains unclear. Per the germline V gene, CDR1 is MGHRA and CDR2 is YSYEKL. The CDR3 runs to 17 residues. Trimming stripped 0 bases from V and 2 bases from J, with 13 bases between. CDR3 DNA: TGCGCCAGCAGCCAAGAGCCCCATCCAGGAAACACCGGGGAGCTGTTTTTT. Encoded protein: CASSQEPHPGNTGELFF.